The clone carrying this TCR beta chain was counted many times. The target antigen is unknown. Trimming removed 0 bases from V and 4 bases from J; junction bases left unmatched: 4. Looked up from germline, CDR1 is DFQATT and CDR2 is SNEGSKA (reference sequence). The CDR3 consists of 17 residues. This specimen comes from a study of T cell repertoires in cytomegalovirus infection. On the study more broadly: Public TCR beta signatures provided an indication of both CMV infection and a matching HLA type. Broader study findings: Clonotypes of TCR beta that were HLA-C-restricted and CMV-specific dominated the ex vivo response.

TCRdb re-called the reads with MiXCR, one entry per CDR3 protein. Of almost 300,000 distinct CDR3 sequences in the sample, roughly a tenth are singletons; the top ten hold around 2.5%. The TCR originated in a human donor in good health (CMV status not recorded). Some clones in this sample may be carry-over from other donors' samples. The V call is TRBV20-1, the J call TRBJ2-1, with TRBD2 matching over 15 bases. Specimen: PBMCs. CDR3 in DNA: TGCAGTGCTAGAGACCGGACTAGCGGGGGGGTGTACAATGAGCAGTTCTTC. Translation: CSARDRTSGGVYNEQFF.